The 25 T cell receptor beta chains presented below share a single source sample, sequenced in a study of control samples from healthy donors and cancer patients. Sequenced by immunoSEQ multiplex PCR; TCRdb stores in-frame clones only, minus some. There are 150,000 to 200,000 clones in the sample; more than 85% occur only once, and 2% lies in the top ten. The material sequenced was blood. The receptors shown here come from a woman in her thirties or forties in good health.

The chain has TRBV7-6 and TRBJ1-4; 8 nucleotides line up with TRBD1. Trimming took 2 bases from V and 8 from J; bases not matched to a gene: 4. CDR1 SGHVS and CDR2 FNYEAQ come from the germline V gene. This CDR3 comprises 14 residues. The CDR3 bases are TGTGCCAGCAGCTTAACAGGGGGGTGGGAAAAACTGTTTTTT. Encoded protein: CASSLTGGWEKLFF.

The rearrangement links TRBV24-1 to TRBJ2-3; D may be TRBD2 (6 bases). The germline V gene encodes CDR1 KGHDR and CDR2 SFDVKD. V lost 9 bases, J lost 14 bases, and 20 bases lay in between. The CDR3 runs 12 residues. The CDR3 spells CATSPEPGGRYF. The CDR3 DNA follows: TGTGCCACCTCCCCGGAGCCCGGGGGACGGTATTTT.

The sample holds one count of this clone. The chain uses TRBV18 and TRBJ2-1, with TRBD1 matching over 7 bases. Germline V gene sequence: CDR1 KGHSH, CDR2 LQKENI. The CDR3 is 16 residues long. With V trimmed by 3 bases and J by 0 bases, 5 bases remained unmatched. CDR3 coding DNA: TGTGCCAGCTCACCCCGGGACAGTGACTCCTACAATGAGCAGTTCTTC. Its protein is CASSPRDSDSYNEQFF.

The CDR3 reads CASSAGQTYEQYF. For the CDR3, the DNA is TGTGCCAGCAGCGCCGGACAGACCTACGAGCAGTACTTC. The chain employs TRBV27 and TRBJ2-7, with a tentative D call TRBD1 (6 bases). CDR1 and CDR2 from the germline V gene are MNHEY and SMNVEV (reference sequence). The CDR3 has 13 residues. The V end lost 6 bases, the J end lost 2 bases, and 11 bases lay between the germline ends.

This chain uses TRBV7-2 with TRBJ2-3; a possible D gene is TRBD2 (6 bases). Germline CDR1 is SGHTA and CDR2 is FQGNSA. Trimming pared 3 bases from V and 1 base from J, leaving 11 bases between. The length of the CDR3 is 15 residues. The CDR3 here is CASSFRGGGTDTQYF. For the CDR3, the DNA is TGTGCCAGCAGCTTTAGAGGCGGGGGCACAGATACGCAGTATTTT. The full variable domain, in which reference TRBV7-2 and TRBJ2-3 provide the parts outside the CDR3, is GAGVSQSPSNKVTEKGKDVELRCDPISGHTALYWYRQSLGQGLEFLIYFQGNSAPDKSGLPSDRFSAERTGGSVSTLTIQRTQQEDSAVYLCASSFRGGGTDTQYFGPGTRLTVL.

The chain employs TRBV10-3 and TRBJ2-2; 8 bases are a match to TRBD2. After removal of 10 bases from V and 6 bases from J, the junction contained 1 base not matched to a gene. The length of the CDR3 is 11 residues. Germline CDR1 ENHRY, CDR2 SYGVKD. CDR3 bases: TGTGCCACGGGAGGGGCCGGGGAGCTGTTTTTT. The encoded protein is CATGGAGELFF.

The V and J genes are TRBV6-5 and TRBJ2-7; 11 nucleotides line up with TRBD2. Germline V gene lookup returns CDR1 MNHEY and CDR2 SVGAGI. The trim removed 6 bases at V and 2 bases at J, leaving 3 bases unmatched. This CDR3 contains 14 residues. The CDR3 DNA follows: TGTGCCAGCAGCCTGACTAGCGGGGCCTACGAGCAGTACTTC. Translated, it gives CASSLTSGAYEQYF.

The chain combines TRBV18 with TRBJ1-1; 8 bases align to TRBD1. J gave up 7 bases and V 7 bases, and 8 bases lay outside the gene matches. CDR1 and CDR2 from the germline V gene are KGHSH and LQKENI. The CDR3 has 13 amino acids. CDR3 DNA: TGTGCCAGCTTTCCGGACAGGGAGGGTGAAGCTTTCTTT. It is translated as CASFPDREGEAFF.

V and J are TRBV5-1 and TRBJ1-2; the match to TRBD1 covers 7 bases. Looked up from germline, CDR1 is SGHRS and CDR2 is YFSETQ. Germline trimming cut 4 bases from V and 5 bases from J; bases unmatched to any gene: 5. The CDR3 consists of 13 residues. The CDR3 nucleotides are TGCGCCAGCAGCCGGGACAGAGAATATGGCTACACCTTC. This encodes CASSRDREYGYTF.

The gene calls are TRBV9 and TRBJ2-2; D is uncertain. CDR1 and CDR2 from the germline V gene are SGDLS and YYNGEE. The CDR3 runs 15 residues. V gave up 0 bases and J gave up 6 bases, with 12 bases separating them. This CDR3 reads CASSVGVKGSGELFF. The CDR3 DNA is TGTGCCAGCAGCGTAGGAGTCAAGGGTTCCGGGGAGCTGTTTTTT.

The rearrangement links TRBV10-2 to TRBJ2-1; D is perhaps TRBD1 (5 bases). CDR1 WSHSY and CDR2 SAAADI come from the germline V gene. The ends were cut back, 2 bases at V and 0 bases at J, with 8 bases in the middle. The CDR3 spans 15 residues. CDR3 protein: CASSERGSSYNEQFF. In DNA form, the CDR3 reads TGCGCCAGCAGTGAGAGGGGTAGCTCCTACAATGAGCAGTTCTTC.

As for this clone: The same CDR3 can be traced to other DNA sequences in this sample. The V call is TRBV7-9, the J call TRBJ1-5; perhaps TRBD1 as D (6 bases). The CDR3 has 17 amino acids. V lost 2 bases to trimming and J lost 2 bases, with 16 bases between them. Germline lookup yields CDR1 SEHNR and CDR2 FQNEAQ (reference sequence). CDR3 nucleotide sequence: TGTGCCAGCAGCTTAAGTGTAGGGGGTCCGGGCAATCAGCCCCAGCATTTT. Translating it yields CASSLSVGGPGNQPQHF.

The chain carries TRBV6-4 and TRBJ2-3; 7 nucleotides align to TRBD1. Looked up from germline, CDR1 is MRHNA and CDR2 is SNTAGT. V lost 6 bases and J lost 1; bases outside the gene matches: 7. This CDR3 spans 15 amino acids. The CDR3 DNA follows: TGTGCCAGCAGGCGAACAGACAGGGGCACAGATACGCAGTATTTT. Translation: CASRRTDRGTDTQYF.

This clone appeared once. The V and J genes are TRBV14 and TRBJ2-7; D uncertain. V lost 1 base, J lost 5 bases, and 6 bases lay in between. There are 12 residues in the CDR3. The V gene's germline CDR1 is SGHDN and CDR2 FVKESK. The CDR3 DNA sequence: TGTGCCAGCAGCCAAGGGGTTCACGAGCAGTACTTC. It yields the protein CASSQGVHEQYF.

To note about this clone: Other DNA variants within this sample encode the same CDR3. The chain joins TRBV5-1 to TRBJ2-5, with 10 bases that match TRBD1. Germline CDR1 reads SGHRS; CDR2 reads YFSETQ. Germline trimming cut 4 bases from V and 2 bases from J; bases unmatched to any gene: 2. The CDR3 totals 14 residues. The CDR3 coding sequence is TGCGCCAGCAGCCCGGGACAGGGGCAAGAGACCCAGTACTTC. It encodes CASSPGQGQETQYF.

The chain has TRBV15 and TRBJ2-3; D is perhaps TRBD2 (6 bases). This CDR3 is 16 amino acids long. Germline lookup yields CDR1 LNHNV and CDR2 YYDKDF (reference sequence). Trimming pared 3 bases from V and 0 bases from J, leaving 13 bases between. In DNA, the CDR3 is TGTGCCACCAGCAGTCTGGACTACAGTAGCACAGATACGCAGTATTTT. Its protein is CATSSLDYSSTDTQYF.

This rearrangement joins TRBV7-9 to TRBJ1-4, with 10 bases fitting TRBD1. This CDR3 has 16 amino acids. Germline-derived CDR1 and CDR2 are SEHNR and FQNEAQ (reference sequence). V dropped 6 bases and J dropped 5; count of bases not matched to a gene: 9. The CDR3 sequence is CASSAGTGVENEKLFF. As DNA, the CDR3 is TGTGCCAGCAGTGCCGGGACAGGGGTTGAAAATGAAAAACTGTTTTTT.

This clone occurred once. The rearrangement links TRBV5-6 to TRBJ1-2, with D possibly matching TRBD1 (5 bases). Germline V gene lookup returns CDR1 SGHDT and CDR2 YYEEEE. This CDR3 spans 15 amino acids. V lost 0 bases and J 0 bases, leaving 9 bases between the germline ends. The CDR3 region has the DNA TGTGCCAGCAGCTTGGCCGGGGCAGCTAACTATGGCTACACCTTC. It translates to CASSLAGAANYGYTF.

The chain uses TRBV3-1 (or the pseudogene TRBV3-2) and TRBJ1-3; 7 bases are a match to TRBD1. V gave up 0 bases and J gave up 5 bases; unmatched junction bases: 4. The germline V gene has CDR1 LGHDT and CDR2 YNNKEL (reference sequence). This CDR3 has 15 amino acids. The CDR3 DNA follows: TGTGCCAGCAGCCAAGACAGGGACAGAAGAAACACCATATATTTT. This gives the protein CASSQDRDRRNTIYF.

V is TRBV27 and J is TRBJ2-3, with TRBD2 matching over 12 bases. This CDR3 has 17 amino acids. The V gene's germline CDR1 is MNHEY and CDR2 SMNVEV (reference sequence). Trimming cost V 2 bases and J 3 bases; bases outside gene matches: 6. Here the CDR3 reads CASSLSLAGGRTDTQYF. The CDR3 coding sequence is TGTGCCAGCAGTTTAAGCCTAGCGGGGGGGCGGACAGATACGCAGTATTTT.

The CDR3 DNA reads as TGTGCCAGCAGCTTGGAGGGGGCGAGCACTGAAGCTTTCTTT. It codes for CASSLEGASTEAFF. The rearrangement uses TRBV5-5 and TRBJ1-1; 7 nucleotides agree with TRBD1. The CDR3 spans 14 residues. J gave up 4 bases and V 0 bases, and 3 bases lay outside the gene matches. Germline loops: CDR1 SGHKS, CDR2 YYEKEE (reference sequence).

The chain joins TRBV7-9 to TRBJ1-1; D not certain. CDR3 size: 14 residues. V lost 0 bases to trimming and J lost 4 bases, with 9 bases between them. Germline V lookup: CDR1 SEHNR, CDR2 FQNEAQ (reference sequence). CDR3 DNA sequence: TGTGCCAGCAGCTTAGCGGGGTGGGGCACTGAAGCTTTCTTT. It yields the protein CASSLAGWGTEAFF.

The chain couples TRBV11-2 to TRBJ2-2; 7 bases align to TRBD2. The CDR3 consists of 16 residues. Germline V gene data show CDR1 as SGHAT and CDR2 as FQNNGV. The V segment lost 4 bases and the J segment 7 bases; nucleotides outside the gene matches: 12. Here the CDR3 DNA reads TGTGCCAGCAGCTCATGGGCGGGGGACCTTGGCGGGGAGCTGTTTTTT. Its protein is CASSSWAGDLGGELFF.

This rearrangement joins TRBV21-1 to TRBJ2-3. TRBV21-1 is classified as a pseudogene. This CDR3 spans 16 amino acids. The CDR3 sequence: CASSIYYSERTNTQYF. In DNA, the CDR3 is TGTGCCAGCAGCATATATTATAGTGAGAGGACCAATACGCAGTATTTT.

The chain is built from TRBV2 and TRBJ1-2, with D perhaps TRBD1 (5 bases). CDR1 and CDR2 (germline): SNHLY, FYNNEI. The germline V and J ends were trimmed by 5 bases and 6 bases, with 10 bases remaining between them. This CDR3 has 12 amino acids. CDR3 residues: CASSTGSDGYTF. CDR3 coding DNA: TGTGCCAGCAGTACAGGATCGGATGGCTACACCTTC.